This entry lists 24 T cell receptor beta chains sequenced from one sample in a study of technical replicates of blood from a handful of donors (dated by TCRdb to about 2017). To prepare the library, the immunoSEQ multiplex PCR assay was applied. In its TCRdb copy, this immuneACCESS table keeps in-frame sequences only and misses some clones. Where compared with another copy, unresolved V genes explain less than half of these, and the others have no known cause. Present in this sample are tens of thousands of clones, approximately 93% of which were seen just once. Over 0.2% of the sample is held by the ten biggest clonotypes. Sequences were obtained from T cells isolated from PBMCs. These receptors came from a human donor in good health.

The genes are TRBV5-1 and TRBJ1-1; D is unclear. This CDR3 spans 13 amino acids. The germline CDR1 and CDR2 sequences are SGHRS and YFSETQ. V lost 7 bases and J lost 2, with 12 bases in between. The CDR3 DNA follows: TGCGCCAGCCCCCGGTCGGGTAACACTGAAGCTTTCTTT. Amino acids: CASPRSGNTEAFF.

The gene calls are TRBV6-5 and TRBJ2-7; D may be TRBD1 (5 bases). The length of the CDR3 is 14 residues. V gave up 0 bases and J gave up 1 base, with 7 bases separating them. Germline lookup yields CDR1 MNHEY and CDR2 SVGAGI. This chain's CDR3 is CASSYSAGSYEQYF. As DNA, the CDR3 is TGTGCCAGCAGTTACTCGGCAGGGTCCTACGAGCAGTACTTC.

The gene calls are TRBV5-1 and TRBJ2-7, with 9 bases aligning to TRBD1. Germline V gives CDR1 SGHRS, CDR2 YFSETQ. The CDR3 consists of 16 residues. V trimming: 5 bases; J trimming: 2 bases; junction bases outside the gene matches: 11. CDR3 region: CASRDPPGQGAYEQYF. The CDR3 coding sequence is TGCGCCAGCAGGGACCCTCCGGGACAGGGAGCCTACGAGCAGTACTTC. The whole variable domain, filled in from reference TRBV5-1 and TRBJ2-7, reads KAGVTQTPRYLIKTRGQQVTLSCSPISGHRSVSWYQQTPGQGLQFLFEYFSETQRNKGNFPGRFSGRQFSNSRSEMNVSTLELGDSALYLCASRDPPGQGAYEQYFGPGTRLTVT.

This sequence joins TRBV7-9 and TRBJ2-1; TRBD1 matches 9 bases. The CDR3 has 15 amino acids. The germline V gene encodes CDR1 SEHNR and CDR2 FQNEAQ (reference sequence). V dropped 3 bases and J dropped 6; count of bases not matched to a gene: 6. This CDR3 is CASSFPRDRANEQFF. The CDR3 DNA reads TGTGCCAGCAGCTTCCCCCGGGACAGGGCCAATGAGCAGTTCTTC.

The CDR3 DNA sequence: TGTGCCAGCAGCCCGGAGGGGACAGGATATCGTGGCTACACCTTC. It encodes CASSPEGTGYRGYTF. The V gene is TRBV4-2, the J gene TRBJ1-2; the match to TRBD1 covers 8 bases. The V gene's germline CDR1 is LGHNA and CDR2 YNFKEQ. Germline trimming cut 4 bases from V and 7 bases from J; bases unmatched to any gene: 11. The CDR3 has 15 residues.

This clone was seen once. The rearrangement joins TRBV27 to TRBJ1-2, with D possibly TRBD1 on 6 matching bases. Germline V gene lookup returns CDR1 MNHEY and CDR2 SMNVEV (reference sequence). Trimming removed 1 base at V and 3 bases at J, with 9 bases between. The CDR3 runs 14 residues. The CDR3 region is CASSLFEGDYGYTF. The CDR3 region has the DNA TGTGCCAGCAGTTTATTCGAGGGGGACTATGGCTACACCTTC.

The gene calls are TRBV15 and TRBJ1-1; D is unclear. The CDR3 contains 16 residues. CDR1 LNHNV and CDR2 YYDKDF come from the germline V gene (reference sequence). Trimming pared 3 bases from V and 7 bases from J, leaving 21 bases between. The CDR3 loop reads CATSSLPRARRVEAFF. The CDR3 DNA is TGTGCCACCAGCAGCCTTCCCCGAGCGCGGAGGGTTGAAGCTTTCTTT.

About this clone itself: An end of the junction does not agree with germline; a read error may underlie this. The CDR3 coding sequence is TGTGCTAGCAGCCAGCGACAGCAAGAGACCCAGTACTTC. Its protein is CASSQRQQETQYF. This rearrangement joins TRBV7-7 to TRBJ2-5; maybe TRBD1 (5 bases). Germline loops: CDR1 SSHAT, CDR2 FNYEAQ (reference sequence). This CDR3 contains 13 residues.

This clone was recorded once. This rearrangement joins TRBV29-1 to TRBJ1-2; tentatively, D is TRBD1 (6 bases). Germline lookup yields CDR1 SQVTM and CDR2 ANQGSEA. Between the trimmed V and J ends, which lost 1 base and 8 bases, there was a span of 11 bases. The CDR3 contains 12 residues. The CDR3 loop is CSVEAPGVGYTF. As DNA, the CDR3 is TGCAGCGTTGAAGCGCCAGGGGTCGGCTACACCTTC.

The chain couples TRBV12-5 to TRBJ2-3, with unresolved D. This CDR3 spans 17 amino acids. Germline assignment: CDR1 LGHNT and CDR2 FRNRAP. V gave up 4 bases and J gave up 0 bases, with 17 bases separating them. The CDR3 region has the DNA TGTGCTAGTGGTTCAAACCAAAGGAGTCTCAGCACAGATACGCAGTATTTT. Protein product: CASGSNQRSLSTDTQYF.

With respect to this clone: At one boundary the junction diverges from the germline segment, which might be a read error. The J gene is TRBJ2-1, the V gene TRBV27, with TRBD1 matching 7 bases. Germline values: CDR1 MNHEY, CDR2 SMNVEV (reference sequence). There are 14 residues in the CDR3. CDR3 bases: TGTGCCAGCAGCTTATCTATGACAGGGAATGAGCAGTTCTTC. Translating it yields CASSLSMTGNEQFF.

The J gene is TRBJ2-5, the V gene TRBV6-5, with D perhaps matching TRBD1 (6 bases). From germline, CDR1 is MNHEY and CDR2 SVGAGI. The CDR3 runs to 15 residues. V lost 2 bases, J lost 4 bases, and 14 bases lay in between. In DNA form, the CDR3 reads TGTGCCAGCAGTTACGGGGGCGAGGTAGGAGAGACCCAGTACTTC. Protein product: CASSYGGEVGETQYF.

The V and J genes are TRBV11-3 and TRBJ2-7; TRBD2 aligns across 12 bases. Germline-derived CDR1 and CDR2 are SGHNT and YENEEA. CDR3 length equals 16 residues. The CDR3: CAVTSGGTPSLGEQYF. The CDR3 DNA follows: TGTGCTGTGACTAGCGGGGGAACACCGTCTCTCGGCGAGCAGTACTTC.

The rearrangement joins TRBV28 to TRBJ2-1; 7 positions agree with TRBD2. Germline CDR1 is MDHEN and CDR2 is SYDVKM. V lost 1 base, J lost 4 bases, and 7 bases stayed unmatched. The CDR3 contains 16 residues. Here the CDR3 DNA reads TGTGCCAGCAGTTTATCCTCTAGCGGACCATACAATGAGCAGTTCTTC. The encoded protein is CASSLSSSGPYNEQFF. Based on the CDR3 plus reference TRBV28 and TRBJ2-1, the full variable domain is DVKVTQSSRYLVKRTGEKVFLECVQDMDHENMFWYRQDPGLGLRLIYFSYDVKMKEKGDIPEGYSVSREKKERFSLILESASTNQTSMYLCASSLSSSGPYNEQFFGPGTRLTVL.

The gene calls are TRBV5-1 and TRBJ2-7; possible D gene TRBD2, 6 bases. Trimming left V 2 bases short and J 4 bases short, with 7 bases between. Germline values: CDR1 SGHRS, CDR2 YFSETQ. CDR3 length: 12 residues. CDR3 sequence (DNA): TGCGCCAGCAGCTTACTAGCTTACGAGCAGTACTTC. Protein: CASSLLAYEQYF.

This chain uses TRBV5-1 with TRBJ1-2; 9 nucleotides match TRBD1. CDR3 length: 14 residues. J lost 5 bases, V lost 4 bases, and 6 bases had no gene match. In germline, CDR1 is SGHRS, CDR2 YFSETQ. CDR3 coding DNA: TGCGCCAGCAGCGCGGACAGGGGCGGATATGGCTACACCTTC. Amino acid sequence: CASSADRGGYGYTF.

The J gene is TRBJ2-3, the V gene TRBV21-1; TRBD2 reflects the table's D call only, with no check against the DNA. TRBV21-1 is labeled a pseudogene. The CDR3 covers 16 residues. CDR3: CASSSERGGGTDTQYF. The CDR3 region has the DNA TGTGCCAGCAGCTCCGAGCGGGGCGGGGGAACAGATACGCAGTATTTT.

The chain uses TRBV2 and TRBJ1-5, with 7 bases aligning to TRBD1. V shed 7 bases, J shed 3 bases, and the junction held 9 bases outside the gene matches. The CDR3 length is 15 residues. Germline V CDR1 and CDR2: SNHLY, FYNNEI. CDR3 DNA: TGTGCCAGCACCCCCGGGACAGCTAACAATCAGCCCCAGCATTTT. Translating gives CASTPGTANNQPQHF.

In this sample, this clone turned up once. The gene calls are TRBV15 and TRBJ2-3; 9 bases line up with TRBD1. The CDR3 consists of 16 residues. In germline, CDR1 is LNHNV, CDR2 YYDKDF (reference sequence). Trimming removed 0 bases from V and 6 bases from J; junction bases left unmatched: 7. The CDR3 here is CATSRDGTGIGDTQYF. The CDR3 region has the DNA TGTGCCACCAGCAGAGATGGGACAGGGATAGGCGATACGCAGTATTTT.

Points on this clone: Compared with germline, one end of the junction differs, possibly owing to a read error. The chain employs TRBV14 and TRBJ2-7; tentatively, D is TRBD1 (6 bases). The CDR3 covers 14 residues. CDR1 and CDR2 from the germline V gene are SGHDN and FVKESK. CDR3 in DNA: TGTGCCAGCAGTGGGACACTAGTCTCCAACGAGCAGTACTTC. It specifies CASSGTLVSNEQYF.

V gene TRBV6-1 combines with J gene TRBJ1-2; 7 nucleotides line up with TRBD1. The CDR3 has 15 amino acids. The germline V gene has CDR1 MNHNS and CDR2 SASEGT. Losses at the gene ends were 1 base for V and 4 bases for J; bases not matched to a gene: 6. CDR3 in amino acids: CASSEEGRGSYGYTF. CDR3 DNA: TGTGCCAGCAGTGAAGAAGGCAGGGGGTCCTATGGCTACACCTTC.

The table lists this clone with a few counts. The V gene is TRBV7-8, the J gene TRBJ1-2; 9 nucleotides align to TRBD1. Germline CDR1 SGHVS, CDR2 FQNEAQ. This CDR3 is 14 amino acids long. V lost 5 bases, J lost 4 bases, and 5 bases stayed unmatched. In nucleotides, the CDR3 is TGTGCCAGCAGCAAGCAGACAGGGGGCTATGGCTACACCTTC. Amino acids: CASSKQTGGYGYTF. The variable domain in full, completed from reference TRBV7-8 and TRBJ1-2, reads GAGVSQSPRYKVAKRGQDVALRCDPISGHVSLFWYQQALGQGPEFLTYFQNEAQLDKSGLPSDRFFAERPEGSVSTLKIQRTQQEDSAVYLCASSKQTGGYGYTFGSGTRLTVV.

The rearrangement joins TRBV29-1 to TRBJ1-1, with D possibly matching TRBD1 (5 bases). Germline V gives CDR1 SQVTM, CDR2 ANQGSEA. The CDR3 length is 13 residues. Trimming left V 5 bases short and J 1 base short, with 11 bases between. The CDR3 DNA follows: TGCAGCGTTTCCGGACAAACGAACACTGAAGCTTTCTTT. Protein: CSVSGQTNTEAFF.

The genes are TRBV5-8 and TRBJ2-1, with D maybe TRBD1 (6 bases). V lost 2 bases, J lost 0 bases, and 9 bases lay in between. The CDR3 totals 15 residues. Germline lookup yields CDR1 SGHTS and CDR2 YDEGEE. The DNA for the CDR3 is TGTGCCAGCAGCTTTGGACAGAACTCCTACAATGAGCAGTTCTTC. Translating it yields CASSFGQNSYNEQFF.